This is a list of T cell receptor beta chains from one sample in a study of blood T cell repertoires in COVID-19. The table came from immunoSEQ multiplex PCR; TCRdb's copy has only in-frame clones and leaves some out. The sample holds fewer than 150,000 clones, roughly 86% seen once. Sequenced: peripheral blood. These receptors all come from a man aged 50 to 59 with active or convalescent COVID-19. Both conserved end residues are part of each CDR3. D genes are given only for firm matches. The size of a clone is reported for some rows only, either as once, few or many, or as a class for expanded clones.

clone_size,v_call,d_call,j_call,cdr3_nt,cdr3_aa
few,TRBV6-2/TRBV6-3,NA,TRBJ2-2,TGTGCCAGCAGTCGGGGGACAGCCCGCGCCGGGGAGCTGTTTTTT,CASSRGTARAGELFF
NA,TRBV2,TRBD1,TRBJ1-6,TGTGCCAGCAGTGTAGGACAGGGGACGGGATCACCCCTCCACTTT,CASSVGQGTGSPLHF
NA,TRBV6-6,TRBD1,TRBJ1-2,TGTGCCAGCAGGGTGGGGACAGGGCCTAACTATGGCTACACCTTC,CASRVGTGPNYGYTF
NA,TRBV2,NA,TRBJ2-7,TGTGCCACCTCGACAGGCCTCGGCGAGCAGTACTTC,CATSTGLGEQYF
many,TRBV2,TRBD2,TRBJ2-1,TGTGCCAGCAGTGAGACTAGCGGGAGGAACAATGAGCAGTTCTTC,CASSETSGRNNEQFF
NA,TRBV28,NA,TRBJ2-3,TGTGCCAGCGAGAGCGGTAGCACAGATACGCAGTATTTT,CASESGSTDTQYF
NA,TRBV7-2,NA,TRBJ1-3,TGTGCCAGCAGCTTTTCCGGGTCCCAGGGAAACACCATATATTTT,CASSFSGSQGNTIYF
NA,TRBV12-3/TRBV12-4,NA,TRBJ2-7,TGTGCCAGCAGTTCCAGTGGAGGGCAGTACTTC,CASSSSGGQYF
NA,TRBV6-5,TRBD1,TRBJ1-3,TGTGCCAGCAGTTACTCGGGACAGAGAAACACCATATATTTT,CASSYSGQRNTIYF
NA,TRBV10-3,NA,TRBJ1-2,TGTGCCATCAGTGAGGTAGGACAGACTAACTATGGCTACACCTTC,CAISEVGQTNYGYTF
few,TRBV5-4,TRBD1,TRBJ1-5,TGTGCCAGCAGCCAAGACAGGGTTGGGGCCCAGCATTTT,CASSQDRVGAQHF
NA,TRBV19,NA,TRBJ2-7,TGTGCCAGTAGTACCGGACAGAAGCAGCAGTACTTC,CASSTGQKQQYF
NA,TRBV11-2,NA,TRBJ2-5,TGTGCCAGCTCGCCGGTTGGGGGCCGGGAGACCCAGTACTTC,CASSPVGGRETQYF
NA,TRBV18,NA,TRBJ2-5,TGTGCCAGCTCACGGACTGCACAAGAGACCCAGTACTTC,CASSRTAQETQYF
NA,TRBV9,NA,TRBJ1-4,TGTGCCAGCAGCGTAGGAGGAGGCAGTCTGATTGAAAAACTGTTTTTT,CASSVGGGSLIEKLFF
NA,TRBV28,NA,TRBJ1-1,TGTGCCAGCAGGACAGGTTGGAACACTGAAGCTTTCTTT,CASRTGWNTEAFF
NA,TRBV5-4,NA,TRBJ1-1,TGTGCCAGCAGCCCCCCCAATGAGTGGAACACTGAAGCTTTCTTT,CASSPPNEWNTEAFF
NA,TRBV6-6,TRBD1,TRBJ1-5,TGTGCCAGCAGTTACGGGACAGGGAGTCAGCCCCAGCATTTT,CASSYGTGSQPQHF
NA,TRBV6-1,NA,TRBJ1-5,TGTGCCAGCAGGGAAGGGGCAGGGCATCAGCCCCAGCATTTT,CASREGAGHQPQHF
NA,TRBV19,NA,TRBJ2-7,TGTGCCAGTAGTCCAGGACTGTACTACGAGCAGTACTTC,CASSPGLYYEQYF
few,TRBV2,TRBD1,TRBJ1-5,TGTGCCAGCACCACAGGGGGTCAGCCCCAGCATTTT,CASTTGGQPQHF
NA,TRBV29-1,TRBD1,TRBJ2-5,TGCAGCGTTCTACTGCCGGGACAGGGAGGAGAGACCCAGTACTTC,CSVLLPGQGGETQYF
NA,TRBV3-1/TRBV3-2,TRBD1,TRBJ2-2,TGTGCCAGCAGCCAAGGGGGACAGATCTTCACCGGGGAGCTGTTTTTT,CASSQGGQIFTGELFF
few,TRBV23-1,NA,TRBJ1-4,TGCGCCAGCAGTCAATGCAGGGAGGGTGAAAAACTGTTTTTT,CASSQCREGEKLFF
NA,TRBV28,TRBD1,TRBJ2-5,TGTGCCAGCAGCCAAGGGGGCGAAGAGACCCAGTACTTC,CASSQGGEETQYF
NA,TRBV7-9,TRBD1,TRBJ1-3,TGTGCCAGCAGTCCAACAGGGGGCCGTGGAAACACCATATATTTT,CASSPTGGRGNTIYF
NA,TRBV3-1/TRBV3-2,NA,TRBJ2-2,TGTGCCAGCAGCCTTCGGGGAAACACCGGGGAGCTGTTTTTT,CASSLRGNTGELFF
NA,TRBV11-2,NA,TRBJ1-5,TGTGCCAGCAGCTTAGATTGGGGGCCGGGGCAGCCCCAGCATTTT,CASSLDWGPGQPQHF
NA,TRBV11-2,NA,TRBJ2-7,TGTGCCAGCAGCTTAGATACAGGACAATTGGGGGAGCAGTACTTC,CASSLDTGQLGEQYF
NA,TRBV6-5,TRBD1,TRBJ2-7,TGTGCCAGCAGTTACTCTTCAGGGACAGGGGGCTACGAGCAGTACTTC,CASSYSSGTGGYEQYF
NA,TRBV6-2/TRBV6-3,NA,TRBJ2-1,TGTGCCAGCAGTTATCTTACCCGGGGAAATGAGCAGTTCTTC,CASSYLTRGNEQFF
NA,TRBV6-5,NA,TRBJ1-5,TGTGCCAGCAGCTCGGGACAAGGCAATCAGCCCCAGCATTTT,CASSSGQGNQPQHF
NA,TRBV6-5,NA,TRBJ2-1,TGTGCCAGCAGTTACGGCGGGCTCTCCTACAATGAGCAGTTCTTC,CASSYGGLSYNEQFF
NA,TRBV19,NA,TRBJ2-7,TGTGCCAGTAGTATAGGGGGCCAGTACGAGCAGTACTTC,CASSIGGQYEQYF
NA,TRBV19,NA,TRBJ1-5,TGTGCCAGTAGTCGGGGGAGTGAGCAGCCCCAGCATTTT,CASSRGSEQPQHF
NA,TRBV6-2/TRBV6-3,NA,TRBJ2-7,TGTGCCAGCAGCCCCGGTGGTAGCGTGACCTCCTACGAGCAGTACTTC,CASSPGGSVTSYEQYF
NA,TRBV19,TRBD2,TRBJ2-3,TGTGCCAGTAGTTCGGGACTAGCGGGACTTAGCACAGATACGCAGTATTTT,CASSSGLAGLSTDTQYF
NA,TRBV23-1,TRBD1,TRBJ2-7,TGCGCCAGCAGTCGACCTTCCGGGACAGGGGGCTTCTACGAGCAGTACTTC,CASSRPSGTGGFYEQYF
once,TRBV29-1,TRBD2,TRBJ2-3,TGCAGCGTTGAAACGGCGGGAGCTGGGGTAGATACGCAGTATTTT,CSVETAGAGVDTQYF
once,TRBV18,TRBD1,TRBJ2-6,TGTGCCAGCTCACCGGCCGCGGCAGGGGGATCCGGGGCCAACGTCCTGACTTTC,CASSPAAAGGSGANVLTF
once,TRBV7-2,TRBD2,TRBJ2-7,TGTGCCAGCAGCTTAAGACTAGCGGGAACGTACGAGCAGTACTTC,CASSLRLAGTYEQYF
NA,TRBV28,TRBD1,TRBJ1-5,TGTGCCAGCAGTTCAGGACAGGGGAATCAGCCCCAGCATTTT,CASSSGQGNQPQHF
NA,TRBV4-3,NA,TRBJ1-2,TGCGCCAGCAGCCAAGACGGCGGCTATGGCTACACCTTC,CASSQDGGYGYTF
NA,TRBV28,TRBD1,TRBJ2-4,TGTGCCAGCAGTTCACAGGGGGCCAAAAACATTCAGTACTTC,CASSSQGAKNIQYF
NA,TRBV19,NA,TRBJ2-3,TGTGCCAGTAAGCTAGATTCTGTTGCTACGCAGTATTTT,CASKLDSVATQYF
NA,TRBV19,TRBD1,TRBJ2-7,TGTGCCAGTAGTCCAGGACAGGGAACAAGGTACGAGCAGTACTTC,CASSPGQGTRYEQYF
NA,TRBV24-1,TRBD2,TRBJ2-1,TGTGCCACCAGTGAGGGGACTAGCGATGAGCAGTTCTTC,CATSEGTSDEQFF
once,TRBV6-5,NA,TRBJ1-2,TGTGCCAGCATCGGGGGGGCGCGGGGCTACACCTTC,CASIGGARGYTF
NA,TRBV3-1/TRBV3-2,TRBD1,TRBJ2-2,TGTGCCAGCAGCTACAGGGGAAGGGGTCGGACCGGGGAGCTGTTTTTT,CASSYRGRGRTGELFF
NA,TRBV10-3,TRBD1,TRBJ2-5,TGTGCCATCAGTGAACGGACAGGCCGTACTAGGACCCAGTACTTC,CAISERTGRTRTQYF
NA,TRBV11-2,TRBD1,TRBJ1-3,TGTGCCAGCAGCTTAACTCCGGGACAGTCAACCTCTGGAAACACCATATATTTT,CASSLTPGQSTSGNTIYF
NA,TRBV28,NA,TRBJ2-1,TGTGCCAGCAGTTTAGGGACACACAATGAGCAGTTCTTC,CASSLGTHNEQFF
NA,TRBV28,NA,TRBJ2-2,TGTGCCAGCAGCGGACATCCTCACTCGACCGGGGAGCTGTTTTTT,CASSGHPHSTGELFF
NA,TRBV10-3,TRBD1,TRBJ2-7,TGTGCCATCAGGGGGACAGAAGCCTACGAGCAGTACTTC,CAIRGTEAYEQYF
NA,TRBV19,NA,TRBJ2-2,TGTGCCAGTAGTCGTCGGGGGACCGGGGAGCTGTTTTTT,CASSRRGTGELFF
NA,TRBV9,TRBD2,TRBJ2-5,TGTGCCAGCAGCGTAGCTGGTAGCGGGGTGGGCCAAGAGACCCAGTACTTC,CASSVAGSGVGQETQYF
NA,TRBV6-2/TRBV6-3,TRBD2,TRBJ2-1,TGTGCCAGCAGTGGGGCTAGCGGGAGAACTGAGCAGTTCTTC,CASSGASGRTEQFF
NA,TRBV5-1,NA,TRBJ2-4,TGCGCCAGCAGCTCCCTCGGTACCAAAAACATTCAGTACTTC,CASSSLGTKNIQYF
few,TRBV2,TRBD1,TRBJ2-2,TGTGCCAGCAGACCTGACAGGGGACGAACCGGGGAGCTGTTTTTT,CASRPDRGRTGELFF